This T cell receptor beta chain was identified in a study of OX40 agonist ivuxolimab in advanced cancers. This CDR3 comprises 12 residues. Germline CDR1 reads MGHDK; CDR2 reads SYGVNS. V dropped 4 bases and J dropped 6 bases, with 10 bases sitting between them. TCRdb's copy holds only in-frame clones and misses some; the assay was immunoSEQ multiplex PCR. The sample has about 23,000 clones; around 84% are singletons. The sample here was CD4+ or CD8+ T cells sorted from blood, taken in a trial of the OX40 agonist ivuxolimab. The clonotype was recovered from an adult with an advanced solid tumor such as melanoma, head and neck, liver or kidney cancer. This chain joins TRBV25-1 and TRBJ2-7; tentative D call: TRBD1 (5 bases). CDR3 DNA sequence: TGTGCCAGCAGTGGCAGGGAACGCGAGCAGTACTTC. It is translated as CASSGREREQYF.